This TCR beta chain originates from a study of blood T cells in healthy people across ages. Combining a sample-barcoded 5' primer with a J-beta primer mix, a second PCR ran for roughly 6 to 12 cycles. Via MiXCR, TCRdb re-called the 5' RACE reads, giving one row per CDR3 protein. The table lists 1.5 million to 2 million distinct CDR3 sequences, about 39% of them singletons. The CDR3 contains 14 residues. The V gene's germline CDR1 is SGHTA and CDR2 FQGTGA. Trimming stripped 2 bases from V and 4 bases from J, with 9 bases between. The sample comprised blood. This receptor was identified in a human donor in good health. The chain employs TRBV7-3 and TRBJ2-1; possible D gene TRBD2, 6 bases. For the CDR3, the DNA is TGTGCCAGCAGCTTATTAGCGGATTACAATGAGCAGTTCTTC. It specifies CASSLLADYNEQFF.